The sequence of this TCR beta chain was determined in a study of CD8 T cells in ankylosing spondylitis. Using quantitative 5'-RACE with molecular barcodes, the authors made TCR beta libraries. TCRdb re-called the 5' RACE reads with MiXCR, one entry per CDR3 protein. The profile covers some 350,000 distinct CDR3 sequences, with around 15% appearing a single time and roughly 1.1% taken by the ten largest. The V and J ends lost 0 bases and 10 bases respectively, with 7 bases between them. The CDR3 is 11 residues long. Germline loops: CDR1 SGHDT, CDR2 YYEEEE. This clonotype has just a few counts. The source of this sequence is a male donor with ankylosing spondylitis or in good health (not recorded which). This rearrangement joins TRBV5-6 to TRBJ1-1; D unresolved. The sample was blood, either unsorted or a sorted T cell fraction (not recorded which). The CDR3 region has the DNA TGTGCCAGCAGCTTGGGAGTCATAGCTTTCTTT. Its protein is CASSLGVIAFF.